The 32 T cell receptor beta chains reported below all come from one sample, sequenced in a study of CXCR3-negative and CXCR3-positive naive CD8 T cells. Study observations and caveats: CXCR3-positive naive cells carried more hydrophobic TRB CDR3s than CXCR3-negative naive cells did.

The antigens of these receptors remain unknown. TRB cDNA was prepared as libraries by UMI-labeled 5' RACE. For each CDR3 protein, TCRdb gives one entry from its re-call of the 5' RACE reads, without DNA. The table gives tens of thousands of distinct CDR3 sequences; the top ten clones make up roughly 0.64% of it. Sequencing input: naive CXCR3+ CD8+ T cells from blood. Subset reported: CD45RO-CCR7+CD27+CD95- naive CD8+ T cells expressing CXCR3 (TNR3+). The source of these receptors is a human donor in good health. Some clones in this sample may be carry-over from other donors' samples.

The chain links TRBV4-1 to TRBJ2-7. Germline V CDR1 and CDR2: MGHRA, YSYEKL. CDR3 length: 14 amino acids. CDR3: CASSQRQETYEQYF.

The chain has TRBV28 and TRBJ2-1; there is no DNA to check the TCRdb D call of TRBD2. The germline V gene encodes CDR1 MDHEN and CDR2 SYDVKM. The CDR3 contains 17 residues. CDR3 sequence: CASSLSVAGGTYNEQFF.

The chain uses TRBV29-1 and TRBJ2-1; TCRdb's assignment of TRBD1 cannot be checked, as there is no DNA. Looked up from germline, CDR1 is SQVTM and CDR2 is ANQGSEA. This CDR3 spans 16 amino acids. The CDR3 loop reads CSVEGATGMGYNEQFF.

The chain recombines TRBV28 with TRBJ2-3. Germline values: CDR1 MDHEN, CDR2 SYDVKM. The CDR3 runs to 13 residues. The CDR3 spells CASSFHWADTQYF.

The chain employs TRBV5-4 and TRBJ2-7. In germline, CDR1 is SGHNT, CDR2 YYREEE (reference sequence). The CDR3 has 15 amino acids. CDR3 sequence: CASSQGSTQSYEQYF.

The chain uses TRBV12-3 or TRBV12-4 and TRBJ2-7; TCRdb picks TRBD1, but there is no DNA to check that call. The CDR3 sequence is 13 residues long. The CDR3 spells CASSSGDSYEQYF.

This chain uses TRBV28 with TRBJ1-5; TCRdb designates TRBD1, a call that cannot be tested without DNA. The CDR3 is 16 residues long. Germline V gives CDR1 MDHEN, CDR2 SYDVKM. The CDR3 loop reads CASRTSRDRANVPQHF.

This rearrangement joins TRBV29-1 to TRBJ1-2; TCRdb indicates TRBD1, and absent DNA this call remains unverified. Per the germline V gene, CDR1 is SQVTM and CDR2 is ANQGSEA. CDR3 length: 14 amino acids. This CDR3 is CSVEGTVLYNGYTF.

The chain couples TRBV10-2 to TRBJ2-7; with no DNA, the TCRdb D assignment of TRBD1 cannot be verified. Germline CDR1 WSHSY, CDR2 SAAADI. This CDR3 region has 16 residues. The CDR3 loop reads CASSESPGQPTYEQYF.

The CDR3 is CASSQVSREQYF. The rearrangement links TRBV3-1 to TRBJ2-7. Looked up from germline, CDR1 is LGHDT and CDR2 is YNNKEL (reference sequence). The CDR3 totals 12 residues.

V is TRBV10-3 and J is TRBJ2-1. The CDR3 covers 15 residues. CDR1 is ENHRY, CDR2 SYGVKD, per germline. The CDR3 sequence: CAISEADRPYNEQFF.

V and J are TRBV3-1 and TRBJ2-5; TCRdb calls TRBD2, which cannot be checked without DNA. Germline loops: CDR1 LGHDT, CDR2 YNNKEL (reference sequence). This CDR3 has 16 amino acids. The CDR3 spells CASSQELAEEQETQYF.

The chain recombines TRBV6-5 with TRBJ2-4; the TCRdb D gene call, TRBD1, has no DNA to confirm it. Germline V gene lookup returns CDR1 MNHEY and CDR2 SVGAGI. This CDR3 comprises 15 residues. The CDR3 protein is CASSSGRGSKNIQYF.

The rearrangement joins TRBV29-1 to TRBJ1-1. The CDR3 spans 12 residues. Germline V gene sequence: CDR1 SQVTM, CDR2 ANQGSEA. The CDR3 sequence: CSADVGNTEAFF.

This chain connects TRBV29-1 to TRBJ2-1; TCRdb's D call, TRBD2, is unchecked because there is no DNA. The V gene's germline CDR1 is SQVTM and CDR2 ANQGSEA. There are 13 residues in the CDR3. The CDR3 spells CSVEVGSYNEQFF.

CDR3 sequence: CTSSQAGLGWDEQFF. The chain links TRBV1 to TRBJ2-1; TCRdb's D gene call, TRBD2, goes unchecked for lack of DNA. TRBV1 is listed as a pseudogene. The CDR3 is 15 residues long.

This rearrangement joins TRBV10-3 to TRBJ2-7; the D call from TCRdb, TRBD1, cannot be confirmed without DNA. Per the germline V gene, CDR1 is ENHRY and CDR2 is SYGVKD. The CDR3 covers 17 residues. This CDR3 is CAISETSSGEGVYEQYF.

This rearrangement joins TRBV6-1 to TRBJ2-3; with no DNA, the TCRdb D assignment of TRBD2 cannot be verified. The length of the CDR3 is 16 residues. CDR1 is MNHNS, CDR2 SASEGT, per germline. This CDR3 is CASSPEVADSTDTQYF.

The chain links TRBV5-1 to TRBJ2-1; absent DNA, TCRdb's TRBD1 call cannot be checked. The CDR3 loop spans 14 amino acids. CDR1 and CDR2 (germline): SGHRS, YFSETQ. CDR3 protein: CASSSRGPHNEQFF.

The chain links TRBV4-3 to TRBJ2-3. Germline CDR1 reads LGHNA; CDR2 reads YSLEER. The length of the CDR3 is 17 residues. The CDR3 reads CASSPTTDDPSTDTQYF.

This chain joins TRBV20-1 and TRBJ2-3; TCRdb gives TRBD1 as the D gene, but with no DNA this cannot be confirmed. The CDR3 spans 13 residues. The germline CDR1 and CDR2 sequences are DFQATT and SNEGSKA (reference sequence). This CDR3 reads CSAPGQGLDTQYF.

The chain has TRBV11-3 and TRBJ2-3; TCRdb's D call of TRBD1 is untestable without DNA. This CDR3 is 14 amino acids long. Germline V CDR1 and CDR2: SGHNT, YENEEA. The CDR3: CASSSGRNTDTQYF.

J is TRBJ2-7 and V is TRBV13; the D call from TCRdb, TRBD1, cannot be confirmed without DNA. CDR3 length: 16 residues. Germline V CDR1 and CDR2: PRHDT, FYEKMQ (reference sequence). CDR3: CASSLGGTGASYEQYF.

The J gene is TRBJ2-3, the V gene TRBV4-2; the TRBD2 assignment by TCRdb is unverifiable without DNA. This CDR3 has 18 amino acids. Looked up from germline, CDR1 is LGHNA and CDR2 is YNFKEQ. The CDR3 here is CASSQDLAGAPPGYTQYF.

The chain uses TRBV12-3 or TRBV12-4 and TRBJ2-7. The CDR3 has 15 residues. This CDR3 is CASSFLDRASYEQYF.

This rearrangement joins TRBV7-9 to TRBJ1-2; TCRdb calls TRBD1, which cannot be checked without DNA. CDR3 length: 16 residues. The germline CDR1 and CDR2 sequences are SEHNR and FQNEAQ (reference sequence). CDR3 amino acids: CASSPAGTGGYESYTF.

The chain joins TRBV12-3 or TRBV12-4 to TRBJ1-2; TCRdb's D call, TRBD1, is unchecked because there is no DNA. The CDR3 loop spans 13 amino acids. CDR3 sequence: CASTLGQPYGYTF.

The chain links TRBV27 to TRBJ2-2; TCRdb outputs TRBD2, but without DNA this stays unchecked. From germline, CDR1 is MNHEY and CDR2 SMNVEV (reference sequence). The CDR3 has 18 residues. The CDR3 loop reads CASSPPGLAGEPTGELFF.

V gene TRBV28 combines with J gene TRBJ2-1; without DNA, the TCRdb call of TRBD1 cannot be checked. Germline V lookup: CDR1 MDHEN, CDR2 SYDVKM. The CDR3 spans 12 residues. Here the CDR3 reads CASSLSGEEQFF.

V and J are TRBV25-1 and TRBJ2-1; TCRdb's assignment of TRBD1 cannot be checked, as there is no DNA. The CDR3 loop spans 13 amino acids. CDR1 and CDR2 from the germline V gene are MGHDK and SYGVNS. The CDR3 protein is CASSVLQGNEQFF.

This CDR3 is CAWSSGRDSYEQYF. The J gene is TRBJ2-7, the V gene TRBV30; TCRdb's D gene call, TRBD2, goes unchecked for lack of DNA. This CDR3 is 14 amino acids long. Germline V CDR1 and CDR2: GTSNPN, SVGIG (reference sequence).

The chain's CDR3 is CASSSDRDEQYF. V and J are TRBV5-5 and TRBJ2-7. This CDR3 has 12 amino acids. Germline V lookup: CDR1 SGHKS, CDR2 YYEKEE (reference sequence). The whole variable domain, remainder taken from reference TRBV5-5 and TRBJ2-7, is DAGVTQSPTHLIKTRGQQVTLRCSPISGHKSVSWYQQVLGQGPQFIFQYYEKEERGRGNFPDRFSARQFPNYSSELNVNALLLGDSALYLCASSSDRDEQYFGPGTRLTVT.